This T cell receptor (beta chain) came from a study of cytomegalovirus exposure and HLA in healthy donors. On the study more broadly: Earlier findings included about 120 million unique TCR beta sequences obtained from 150 million to 200 million T cells.

60 Vbeta and 13 Jbeta primers were used in PCR. Only in-frame clones appear in the TCRdb table, and some are missing; sequencing was by immunoSEQ multiplex PCR. This table has about 130,000 clones, about 74% appearing once. V was clipped by 3 bases and J by 1 base, with 16 bases between them. This CDR3 spans 16 amino acids. Germline CDR1 and CDR2: SGHVS and FNYEAQ. Sequences were obtained from PBMCs. This receptor was obtained from a man aged 35 to 55 in good health and CMV-seropositive. This sequence joins TRBV7-6 and TRBJ2-7, with D possibly being TRBD2 (5 bases). The CDR3 region is CASSLFTGSGSYEQYF. In nucleotides, the CDR3 is TGTGCCAGCAGCTTGTTCACGGGATCCGGGTCCTACGAGCAGTACTTC.